The clone carrying this T cell receptor (beta chain) has a handful of counts. Its antigen is currently unknown. This sample stems from a study of beta chain features in type 1 diabetes. Study outcomes and limitations: VDJ junctions from type 1 diabetes patients carried fewer insertions and larger deletions. When Type 1 diabetes patients were examined, their TCRB CDR3s proved moderately but significantly shorter in all four CD4+ subsets.

A single heparinised blood sample, averaging roughly 0.11 L, was obtained per donor. Purity of each sorted population was above 95%. Trimming took 4 bases from V and 5 from J; bases not matched to a gene: 12. The germline gives CDR1 SGDLS, CDR2 YYNGEE. The CDR3 is 16 residues long. Reverse transcribing all isolated RNA meant expressed TCRB transcripts were sequenced. The method was immunoSEQ multiplex PCR; TCRdb's version includes in-frame clones alone and lacks a portion of them. The data hold under 850,000 clones, with 13% observed a single time. Sequencing used naive CD4+ T cells from blood. The chain employs TRBV9 and TRBJ2-1; 7 bases are a match to TRBD2. The TCR comes from a man aged 18 to 29 with type 1 diabetes. CDR3 bases: TGTGCCAGCAGCCCCAAGACCAGCGGGACCAACAATGAGCAGTTCTTC. Translating gives CASSPKTSGTNNEQFF.